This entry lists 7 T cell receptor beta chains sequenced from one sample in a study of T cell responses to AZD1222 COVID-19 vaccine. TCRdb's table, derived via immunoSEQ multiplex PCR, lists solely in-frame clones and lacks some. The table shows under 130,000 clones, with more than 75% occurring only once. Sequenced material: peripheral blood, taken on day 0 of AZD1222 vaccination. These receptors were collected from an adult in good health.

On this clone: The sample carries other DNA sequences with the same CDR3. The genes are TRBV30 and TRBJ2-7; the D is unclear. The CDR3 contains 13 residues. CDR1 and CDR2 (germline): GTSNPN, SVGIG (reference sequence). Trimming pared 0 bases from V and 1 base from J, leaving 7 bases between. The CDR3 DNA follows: TGTGCCTGGAGTGTAGGGATATCCTACGAGCAGTACTTC. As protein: CAWSVGISYEQYF. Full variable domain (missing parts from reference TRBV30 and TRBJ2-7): SQTIHQWPATLVQPVGSPLSLECTVEGTSNPNLYWYRQAAGRGLQLLFYSVGIGQISSEVPQNLSASRPQDRQFILSSKKLLLSDSGFYLCAWSVGISYEQYFGPGTRLTVT.

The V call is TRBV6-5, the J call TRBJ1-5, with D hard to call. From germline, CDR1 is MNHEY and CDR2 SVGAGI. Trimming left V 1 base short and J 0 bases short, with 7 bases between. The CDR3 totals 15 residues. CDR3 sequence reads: CASSYLADSNQPQHF. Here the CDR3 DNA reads TGTGCCAGCAGTTACTTAGCGGATAGCAATCAGCCCCAGCATTTT.

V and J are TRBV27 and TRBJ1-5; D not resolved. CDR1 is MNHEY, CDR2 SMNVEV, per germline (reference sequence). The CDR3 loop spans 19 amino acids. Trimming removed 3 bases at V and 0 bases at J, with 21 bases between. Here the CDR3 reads CASSLRFFDKKYSNQPQHF. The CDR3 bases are TGTGCCAGCAGTTTGAGGTTTTTTGATAAAAAATATAGCAATCAGCCCCAGCATTTT.

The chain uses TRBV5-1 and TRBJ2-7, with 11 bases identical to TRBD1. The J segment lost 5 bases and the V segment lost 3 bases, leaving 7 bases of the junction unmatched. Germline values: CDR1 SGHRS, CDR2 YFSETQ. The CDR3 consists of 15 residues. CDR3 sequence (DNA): TGCGCCAGCAGCTACGGACAGGGGGCTGCCGACGAGCAGTACTTC. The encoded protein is CASSYGQGAADEQYF.

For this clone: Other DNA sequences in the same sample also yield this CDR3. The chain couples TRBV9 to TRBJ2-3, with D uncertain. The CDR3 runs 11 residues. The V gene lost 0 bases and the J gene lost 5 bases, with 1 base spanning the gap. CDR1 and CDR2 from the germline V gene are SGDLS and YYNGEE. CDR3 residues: CASSVGDTQYF. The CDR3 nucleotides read TGTGCCAGCAGCGTAGGAGATACGCAGTATTTT.

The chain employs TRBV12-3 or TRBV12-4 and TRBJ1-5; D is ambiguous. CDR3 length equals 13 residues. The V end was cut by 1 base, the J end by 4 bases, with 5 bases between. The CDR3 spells CASSLGRNQPQHF. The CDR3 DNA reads TGTGCCAGCAGTTTAGGACGGAATCAGCCCCAGCATTTT.

The CDR3 here is CASRKAAGAYEQYF. DNA of the CDR3: TGTGCCAGCAGGAAGGCGGCAGGGGCATACGAGCAGTACTTC. J is TRBJ2-7 and V is TRBV6-5; D possibly corresponds to TRBD1 (6 bases). Trimming cost V 6 bases and J 4 bases, with 16 bases left between them. The CDR3 runs 14 residues. The germline V gene encodes CDR1 MNHEY and CDR2 SVGAGI.